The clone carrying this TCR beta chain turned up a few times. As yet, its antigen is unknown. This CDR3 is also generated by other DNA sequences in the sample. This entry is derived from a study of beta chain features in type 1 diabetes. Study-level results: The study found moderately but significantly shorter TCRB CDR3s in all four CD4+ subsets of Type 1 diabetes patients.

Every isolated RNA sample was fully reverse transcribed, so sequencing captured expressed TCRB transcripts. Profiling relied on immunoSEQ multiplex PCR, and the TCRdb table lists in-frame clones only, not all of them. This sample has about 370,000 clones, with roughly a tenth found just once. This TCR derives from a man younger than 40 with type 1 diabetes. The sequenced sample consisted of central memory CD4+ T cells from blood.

The CDR3 bases are TGCAGCGTTGGTTTAGCGGGACCCTACGAGCAGTACTTC. This sequence encodes CSVGLAGPYEQYF. The chain is built from TRBV29-1 and TRBJ2-7; 8 bases are a match to TRBD2. Per the germline V gene, CDR1 is SQVTM and CDR2 is ANQGSEA. The CDR3 runs to 13 residues. V lost 4 bases, J lost 2 bases, and 4 bases stayed unmatched.